This T cell receptor beta chain appears in the sequencing data of a study of neurological immune-mediated disorders. MiXCR, run by TCRdb on the 5' RACE reads, gives a single entry per CDR3 protein. The sample lists 20,000 to 25,000 distinct CDR3 sequences, around 14% seen once, with 15% in the top ten. This clonotype was recorded many times. The sample taken for sequencing was PBMCs. The TCR originated in a female donor with HTLV-1-associated myelopathy (HAM/TSP).

This CDR3 reads CASSEALTRDYEQYF. The CDR3 DNA follows: TGTGCCAGCAGTGAAGCTCTAACGCGGGACTACGAGCAGTACTTC. This chain connects TRBV6-1 to TRBJ2-7; possibly TRBD2 for D (6 bases). The length of the CDR3 is 15 residues. CDR1 is MNHNS, CDR2 SASEGT, per germline. V lost 0 bases and J lost 3, with 12 bases in between.